Listed below are T cell receptor beta chains from one sample, sequenced in a study of cytomegalovirus exposure and HLA in healthy donors. Produced via immunoSEQ multiplex PCR; TCRdb's table is partial and in-frame only. This sample has around 120,000 clones, with less than 85% found just once. Material: PBMCs. These receptors were collected from a man aged 25 to 40 in good health and CMV-seronegative. Each CDR3 is given with its conserved first and last residue. The D gene is left open where the match is weak. Some rows mark clone size as missing; the rest say once, few, many or name a class of expanded clone.

>NA|NA|TRBJ2-3|TRBV9
CASSVKAEDTDTQYF
TGTGCCAGCAGCGTCAAGGCGGAAGACACAGATACGCAGTATTTT
>NA|TRBD1|TRBJ1-4|TRBV6-5
CASSRLTGRNEKLFF
TGTGCCAGCAGTAGACTGACAGGGAGAAATGAAAAACTGTTTTTT
>NA|TRBD1|TRBJ1-3|TRBV6-4
CASHETDRVENTIYF
TGTGCCAGCCATGAAACGGACAGGGTTGAAAACACCATATATTTT
>NA|NA|TRBJ1-1|TRBV18
CASSPQAGVTEAFF
TGTGCCAGCTCACCCCAGGCAGGGGTTACTGAAGCTTTCTTT
>NA|TRBD2|TRBJ2-1|TRBV5-1
CASKGERDYNEQFF
TGCGCCAGCAAGGGCGAGCGGGACTACAATGAGCAGTTCTTC
>NA|NA|TRBJ1-2|TRBV6-5
CASSPPGLGGYGYTF
TGTGCCAGCAGCCCCCCGGGACTCGGGGGGTATGGCTACACCTTC
>NA|NA|TRBJ1-5|TRBV5-6
CASSSNSQPQHF
TGTGCCAGCAGTTCAAACAGTCAGCCCCAGCATTTT
>few|NA|TRBJ1-2|TRBV13
CASSYRRANYGYTF
TGTGCCAGCAGCTACAGGCGAGCTAACTATGGCTACACCTTC
>NA|NA|TRBJ2-7|TRBV29-1
CSVLYEGPYEQYF
TGCAGCGTTCTCTATGAGGGCCCCTACGAGCAGTACTTC
>NA|NA|TRBJ1-2|TRBV28
CASSSREFGYTF
TGTGCCAGCAGTAGCAGGGAATTTGGCTACACCTTC
>NA|TRBD2|TRBJ2-1|TRBV2
CASRRAAGGDNEQFF
TGTGCCAGCAGGAGGGCGGCGGGAGGGGACAATGAGCAGTTCTTC
>once|TRBD1|TRBJ1-1|TRBV5-1
CASSWTGTGLFTEAFF
TGCGCCAGCAGCTGGACCGGGACAGGCCTTTTCACTGAAGCTTTCTTT
>once|NA|TRBJ2-5|TRBV6-4
CASSATSQETQYF
TGTGCCAGCAGTGCTACGAGTCAAGAGACCCAGTACTTC
>NA|TRBD2|TRBJ2-1|TRBV4-1
CASSQPPARTSGSLGDNEQFF
TGCGCCAGCAGCCAGCCCCCCGCGAGGACTAGCGGGAGTCTTGGGGACAATGAGCAGTTCTTC
>few|NA|TRBJ1-5|TRBV18
CASSQRGQPQHF
TGTGCCAGCTCACAGAGAGGTCAGCCCCAGCATTTT
>NA|NA|TRBJ1-1|TRBV30
CAWSVNRVGAFF
TGTGCCTGGAGTGTAAACAGGGTAGGAGCTTTCTTT
>few|TRBD1|TRBJ1-2|TRBV5-6
CASSSGQDYGYTF
TGTGCCAGCAGCTCTGGACAGGACTATGGCTACACCTTC
>NA|TRBD2|TRBJ2-1|TRBV2
CASRAGTSPYNEQFF
TGTGCCAGCAGGGCCGGGACTAGCCCCTACAATGAGCAGTTCTTC
>NA|NA|TRBJ1-3|TRBV19
CATPAREGNTIYF
TGTGCCACCCCCGCCCGCGAAGGAAACACCATATATTTT
>NA|TRBD2|TRBJ2-1|TRBV29-1
CSSEGLAGGPDEQFF
TGCAGCTCGGAAGGACTAGCGGGAGGGCCGGATGAGCAGTTCTTC
>few|NA|TRBJ1-2|TRBV19
CASTAGILAYGYTF
TGTGCCAGTACCGCAGGCATACTAGCCTATGGCTACACCTTC
>once|TRBD2|TRBJ2-3|TRBV4-3
CASSQMWEGPDTQYF
TGCGCCAGCAGCCAAATGTGGGAGGGCCCCGATACGCAGTATTTT
>once|NA|TRBJ2-3|TRBV4-3
CASSQGQTHPSTDTQYF
TGCGCCAGCAGCCAAGGACAGACACATCCTAGCACAGATACGCAGTATTTT
>NA|NA|TRBJ2-5|TRBV7-9
CASSRRGVSEETQYF
TGTGCCAGCAGCAGAAGGGGTGTAAGTGAGGAGACCCAGTACTTC
>NA|NA|TRBJ1-2|TRBV7-6
CASGGDKNYGYTF
TGTGCCAGCGGGGGGGACAAGAACTATGGCTACACCTTC